This is a list of T cell receptor beta chains from one sample in a study of blood T cell repertoires in COVID-19. Produced via immunoSEQ multiplex PCR; TCRdb's table is partial and in-frame only. Counted here are about 210,000 clones, approximately 90% occurring once; the ten biggest clones make up around 4.8%. Material for sequencing was peripheral blood. These TCRs come from a woman between 40 and 55 years old with acute or convalescent COVID-19. CDR3s include the opening cysteine and the closing phenylalanine or tryptophan. D genes are given only for firm matches. Clone size appears in some rows only: once, few, many, or a class for an expanded clone.

D gene: TRBD1; clone size: once; V gene: TRBV19; J gene: TRBJ1-3; CDR3 protein: CASSIGALRTGGPPGNTIYF; CDR3 DNA: TGTGCCAGTAGTATCGGAGCACTTCGAACAGGGGGGCCTCCTGGAAACACCATATATTTT
D gene: -; clone size: -; V gene: TRBV11-2; J gene: TRBJ1-2; CDR3 protein: CASSSPTGNGYTF; CDR3 DNA: TGTGCCAGCAGCTCGCCTACAGGGAATGGCTACACCTTC
D gene: -; clone size: -; V gene: TRBV10-3; J gene: TRBJ1-3; CDR3 protein: CAISEQGYTIYF; CDR3 DNA: TGTGCCATCAGTGAGCAGGGCTACACCATATATTTT
D gene: TRBD2; clone size: -; V gene: TRBV9; J gene: TRBJ2-3; CDR3 protein: CASSIDWNSGEAQYF; CDR3 DNA: TGTGCCAGCAGCATCGATTGGAATAGCGGGGAGGCGCAGTATTTT
D gene: TRBD1; clone size: -; V gene: TRBV24-1; J gene: TRBJ1-2; CDR3 protein: CATSDWGQGYGYTF; CDR3 DNA: TGTGCCACCAGTGACTGGGGACAGGGCTATGGCTACACCTTC
D gene: TRBD2; clone size: -; V gene: TRBV24-1; J gene: TRBJ2-1; CDR3 protein: CATSDLAGGTYNEQFF; CDR3 DNA: TGTGCCACCAGTGATCTAGCGGGGGGGACCTACAATGAGCAGTTCTTC
D gene: TRBD1; clone size: once; V gene: TRBV3-1/TRBV3-2; J gene: TRBJ1-1; CDR3 protein: CASSHSDRDTEAFF; CDR3 DNA: TGTGCCAGCAGCCACTCCGACAGGGACACTGAAGCTTTCTTT
D gene: -; clone size: few; V gene: TRBV21-1; J gene: TRBJ1-1; CDR3 protein: CASSKARCDLQGINTEAFF; CDR3 DNA: TGTGCCAGCAGCAAAGCGAGATGCGACCTCCAGGGAATTAACACTGAAGCTTTCTTT
D gene: -; clone size: -; V gene: TRBV5-1; J gene: TRBJ1-1; CDR3 protein: CASSLDRGRRAFF; CDR3 DNA: TGCGCCAGCAGCTTGGACCGGGGGAGACGGGCTTTCTTT
D gene: -; clone size: once; V gene: TRBV6-6; J gene: TRBJ2-1; CDR3 protein: CASSYSSVNEQFF; CDR3 DNA: TGTGCCAGCAGTTACTCATCCGTAAATGAGCAGTTCTTC
D gene: -; clone size: once; V gene: TRBV6-5; J gene: TRBJ1-1; CDR3 protein: CASSYRGVGTEAFF; CDR3 DNA: TGTGCCAGCAGTTACCGGGGGGTGGGCACTGAAGCTTTCTTT
D gene: TRBD1; clone size: -; V gene: TRBV5-1; J gene: TRBJ1-2; CDR3 protein: CASSSGGTGSGYTF; CDR3 DNA: TGCGCCAGCAGCTCAGGCGGGACAGGGAGTGGCTACACCTTC
D gene: TRBD2; clone size: -; V gene: TRBV3-1/TRBV3-2; J gene: TRBJ2-3; CDR3 protein: CASTKGLAGGLDTQYF; CDR3 DNA: TGTGCCAGCACTAAGGGACTAGCGGGGGGGCTGGATACGCAGTATTTT
D gene: -; clone size: -; V gene: TRBV3-1/TRBV3-2; J gene: TRBJ2-5; CDR3 protein: CASSQFGALGETQYF; CDR3 DNA: TGTGCCAGCAGCCAGTTTGGGGCCCTGGGGGAGACCCAGTACTTC
D gene: -; clone size: -; V gene: TRBV2; J gene: TRBJ2-5; CDR3 protein: CASTGGARHGETQYF; CDR3 DNA: TGTGCCAGCACCGGGGGAGCGAGGCACGGGGAGACCCAGTACTTC
D gene: -; clone size: -; V gene: TRBV6-4; J gene: TRBJ1-2; CDR3 protein: CASSDSGGDYGYTF; CDR3 DNA: TGTGCCAGCAGTGACTCAGGAGGGGACTATGGCTACACCTTC
D gene: -; clone size: -; V gene: TRBV5-4; J gene: TRBJ2-3; CDR3 protein: CASSRGTDTQYF; CDR3 DNA: TGTGCCAGCAGCCGGGGGACAGATACGCAGTATTTT
D gene: -; clone size: -; V gene: TRBV5-1; J gene: TRBJ1-4; CDR3 protein: CASSPRGRAVDEKLFF; CDR3 DNA: TGCGCCAGCAGCCCGAGGGGGAGGGCCGTGGATGAAAAACTGTTTTTT
D gene: TRBD1; clone size: -; V gene: TRBV14; J gene: TRBJ2-1; CDR3 protein: CASSPYSGTGGFSEQFF; CDR3 DNA: TGTGCCAGCAGCCCTTATTCCGGGACAGGGGGCTTCAGTGAGCAGTTCTTC
D gene: TRBD1; clone size: -; V gene: TRBV6-5; J gene: TRBJ1-4; CDR3 protein: CASSYDRVQLEKLFF; CDR3 DNA: TGTGCCAGCAGCTACGACAGGGTGCAGCTTGAAAAACTGTTTTTT
D gene: TRBD1; clone size: -; V gene: TRBV2; J gene: TRBJ2-2; CDR3 protein: CASSWDRATGELFF; CDR3 DNA: TGTGCCAGCAGCTGGGACAGGGCGACTGGGGAGCTGTTTTTT
D gene: -; clone size: -; V gene: TRBV29-1; J gene: TRBJ2-5; CDR3 protein: CSVVVRGHPQETQYF; CDR3 DNA: TGCAGCGTTGTCGTGAGGGGACACCCCCAAGAGACCCAGTACTTC
D gene: -; clone size: -; V gene: TRBV12-3/TRBV12-4; J gene: TRBJ2-3; CDR3 protein: CASSGTGSDTQYF; CDR3 DNA: TGTGCCAGCAGCGGGACCGGGAGCGATACGCAGTATTTT
D gene: -; clone size: -; V gene: TRBV28; J gene: TRBJ2-2; CDR3 protein: CASSFADGELFF; CDR3 DNA: TGTGCCAGCAGTTTCGCAGACGGGGAGCTGTTTTTT
D gene: TRBD1; clone size: once; V gene: TRBV7-2; J gene: TRBJ2-2; CDR3 protein: CASRSGQGANTGELFF; CDR3 DNA: TGTGCCAGCAGATCGGGACAGGGGGCAAACACCGGGGAGCTGTTTTTT
D gene: TRBD1; clone size: once; V gene: TRBV5-1; J gene: TRBJ1-5; CDR3 protein: CASSFQGDVGQPQHF; CDR3 DNA: TGCGCCAGCAGCTTCCAGGGGGACGTGGGTCAGCCCCAGCATTTT
D gene: -; clone size: -; V gene: TRBV19; J gene: TRBJ1-5; CDR3 protein: CASSTALNQPQHF; CDR3 DNA: TGTGCCAGTAGCACAGCCCTCAATCAGCCCCAGCATTTT
D gene: -; clone size: -; V gene: TRBV30; J gene: TRBJ2-3; CDR3 protein: CAWRSAGNTDTQYF; CDR3 DNA: TGTGCCTGGAGATCCGCAGGGAACACAGATACGCAGTATTTT
D gene: TRBD1; clone size: -; V gene: TRBV2; J gene: TRBJ1-5; CDR3 protein: CASSGEQGPPQHF; CDR3 DNA: TGTGCCAGCAGTGGAGAACAGGGGCCGCCCCAGCATTTT
D gene: -; clone size: -; V gene: TRBV11-3; J gene: TRBJ2-3; CDR3 protein: CASSLGVATPDTQYF; CDR3 DNA: TGTGCCAGCAGCTTAGGGGTAGCGACTCCAGATACGCAGTATTTT
D gene: TRBD2; clone size: -; V gene: TRBV2; J gene: TRBJ2-1; CDR3 protein: CASSARLAGGDNEQFF; CDR3 DNA: TGTGCCAGCAGCGCCCGACTAGCGGGGGGGGACAATGAGCAGTTCTTC
D gene: -; clone size: -; V gene: TRBV24-1; J gene: TRBJ1-2; CDR3 protein: CATSVLRNCYGYTF; CDR3 DNA: TGTGCCACCAGTGTTCTCAGGAATTGCTATGGCTACACCTTC
D gene: TRBD1; clone size: few; V gene: TRBV28; J gene: TRBJ1-2; CDR3 protein: CASSRSNTGVGYTF; CDR3 DNA: TGTGCCAGCAGTCGGTCCAATACAGGGGTCGGCTACACCTTC
D gene: -; clone size: -; V gene: TRBV2; J gene: TRBJ1-2; CDR3 protein: CASSEDERNGYTF; CDR3 DNA: TGTGCCAGCAGTGAAGATGAGAGGAACGGCTACACCTTC
D gene: -; clone size: -; V gene: TRBV21-1; J gene: TRBJ2-1; CDR3 protein: CASSRVRGDLGQFF; CDR3 DNA: TGTGCCAGCAGCAGGGTCAGGGGTGATTTGGGGCAGTTCTTC
D gene: TRBD1; clone size: -; V gene: TRBV5-1; J gene: TRBJ1-1; CDR3 protein: CASSGQGARTEAFF; CDR3 DNA: TGCGCCAGCAGCGGGCAGGGGGCGCGGACTGAAGCTTTCTTT
D gene: TRBD1; clone size: -; V gene: TRBV11-2; J gene: TRBJ1-1; CDR3 protein: CASNRDRVNTEAFF; CDR3 DNA: TGTGCCAGCAACCGGGACAGGGTGAACACTGAAGCTTTCTTT
D gene: -; clone size: -; V gene: TRBV5-6; J gene: TRBJ1-1; CDR3 protein: CASSLALPPTEAFF; CDR3 DNA: TGTGCCAGCAGCTTGGCCCTCCCCCCCACTGAAGCTTTCTTT
D gene: TRBD2; clone size: -; V gene: TRBV19; J gene: TRBJ2-3; CDR3 protein: CASRRLAGWDTQYF; CDR3 DNA: TGTGCCAGTAGACGACTAGCGGGGTGGGATACGCAGTATTTT
D gene: -; clone size: once; V gene: TRBV18; J gene: TRBJ1-2; CDR3 protein: CASSPPRQGRVTHYGYTF; CDR3 DNA: TGTGCCAGCTCACCACCGCGGCAGGGCCGAGTAACCCACTATGGCTACACCTTC
D gene: -; clone size: -; V gene: TRBV21-1; J gene: TRBJ1-2; CDR3 protein: CASSTKKRGFGYGYTF; CDR3 DNA: TGTGCCAGCAGCACGAAAAAGAGGGGGTTCGGCTATGGCTACACCTTC
D gene: -; clone size: -; V gene: TRBV19; J gene: TRBJ1-2; CDR3 protein: CASSKAGRGNYGYTF; CDR3 DNA: TGTGCCAGTAGTAAGGCCGGACGGGGAAACTATGGCTACACCTTC
D gene: -; clone size: -; V gene: TRBV5-1; J gene: TRBJ2-3; CDR3 protein: CASSFVGGTDTQYF; CDR3 DNA: TGCGCCAGCAGCTTCGTGGGAGGCACAGATACGCAGTATTTT
D gene: TRBD1; clone size: -; V gene: TRBV5-8; J gene: TRBJ1-1; CDR3 protein: CASSSGQWVNTEAFF; CDR3 DNA: TGTGCCAGCAGTTCGGGACAGTGGGTTAACACTGAAGCTTTCTTT
D gene: TRBD1; clone size: -; V gene: TRBV7-9; J gene: TRBJ1-2; CDR3 protein: CASSARQGSYGYTF; CDR3 DNA: TGTGCCAGCAGCGCCCGACAGGGTTCTTATGGCTACACCTTC
D gene: -; clone size: -; V gene: TRBV12-3/TRBV12-4; J gene: TRBJ1-1; CDR3 protein: CASSLARGEAFF; CDR3 DNA: TGTGCCAGCAGTTTAGCGCGGGGTGAAGCTTTCTTT
D gene: TRBD1; clone size: -; V gene: TRBV4-1; J gene: TRBJ1-2; CDR3 protein: CASSQDRRTGTGYTF; CDR3 DNA: TGCGCCAGCAGCCAAGATCGACGGACAGGTACAGGCTACACCTTC
D gene: -; clone size: -; V gene: TRBV6-5; J gene: TRBJ1-2; CDR3 protein: CASSYSLANYGYTF; CDR3 DNA: TGTGCCAGCAGTTACTCGCTAGCAAACTATGGCTACACCTTC
D gene: TRBD1; clone size: once; V gene: TRBV7-9; J gene: TRBJ1-2; CDR3 protein: CASSSPGTDQSYGYTF; CDR3 DNA: TGTGCCAGCAGCTCCCCTGGGACAGATCAATCCTATGGCTACACCTTC
D gene: TRBD1; clone size: -; V gene: TRBV2; J gene: TRBJ1-6; CDR3 protein: CASSADRVRNNSPLHF; CDR3 DNA: TGTGCCAGCAGCGCTGACAGGGTCAGGAATAATTCACCCCTCCACTTT
D gene: -; clone size: -; V gene: TRBV6-6; J gene: TRBJ2-3; CDR3 protein: CASERTVITDTQYF; CDR3 DNA: TGTGCCAGCGAGAGGACAGTTATCACAGATACGCAGTATTTT
D gene: TRBD1; clone size: -; V gene: TRBV10-3; J gene: TRBJ1-2; CDR3 protein: CAISESTNRGRSF; CDR3 DNA: TGTGCCATCAGTGAGTCGACGAACAGGGGCCGTTCTTTC
D gene: TRBD1; clone size: -; V gene: TRBV28; J gene: TRBJ1-2; CDR3 protein: CASSLKHRGGYTF; CDR3 DNA: TGTGCCAGCAGTTTAAAACACAGGGGTGGCTACACCTTC